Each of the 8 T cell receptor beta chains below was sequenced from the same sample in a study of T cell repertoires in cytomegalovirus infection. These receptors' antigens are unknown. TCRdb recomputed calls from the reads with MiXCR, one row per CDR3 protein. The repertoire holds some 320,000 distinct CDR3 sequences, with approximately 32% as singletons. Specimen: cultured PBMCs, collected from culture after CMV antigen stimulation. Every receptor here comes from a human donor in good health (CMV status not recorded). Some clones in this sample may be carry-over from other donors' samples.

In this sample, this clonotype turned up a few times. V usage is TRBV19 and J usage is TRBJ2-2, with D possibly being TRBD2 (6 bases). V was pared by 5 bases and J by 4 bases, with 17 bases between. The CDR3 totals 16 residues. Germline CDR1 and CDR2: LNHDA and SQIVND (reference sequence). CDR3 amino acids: CASSGPGLRTTGELFF. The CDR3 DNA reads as TGTGCCAGTAGTGGCCCGGGACTGAGAACCACCGGGGAGCTGTTTTTT.

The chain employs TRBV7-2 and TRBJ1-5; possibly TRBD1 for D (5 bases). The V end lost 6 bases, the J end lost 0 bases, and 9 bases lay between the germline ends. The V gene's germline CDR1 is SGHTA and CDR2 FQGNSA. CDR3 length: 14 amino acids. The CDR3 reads CASREGHSNQPQHF. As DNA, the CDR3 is TGTGCCAGCAGGGAGGGGCATAGCAATCAGCCCCAGCATTTT.

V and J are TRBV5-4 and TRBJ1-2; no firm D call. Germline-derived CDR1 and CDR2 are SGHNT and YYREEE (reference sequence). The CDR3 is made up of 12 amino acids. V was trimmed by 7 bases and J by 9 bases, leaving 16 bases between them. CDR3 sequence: CASYRRGGSYTF. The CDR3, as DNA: TGTGCCAGCTATCGACGGGGAGGTAGCTACACCTTC.

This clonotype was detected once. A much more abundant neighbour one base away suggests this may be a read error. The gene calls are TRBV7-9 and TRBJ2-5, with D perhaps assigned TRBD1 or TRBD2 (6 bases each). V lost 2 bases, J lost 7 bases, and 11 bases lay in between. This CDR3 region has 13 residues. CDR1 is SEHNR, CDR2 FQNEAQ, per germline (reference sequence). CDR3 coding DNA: TGTGCCAGCAGCTTAAGGGGGGAAGGGACCCAGTACTTC. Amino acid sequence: CASSLRGEGTQYF. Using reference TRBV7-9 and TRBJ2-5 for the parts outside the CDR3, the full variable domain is DTGVSQNPRHKITKRGQNVTFRCDPISEHNRLYWYRQTLGQGPEFLTYFQNEAQLEKSRLLSDRFSAERPKGSFSTLEIQRTEQGDSAMYLCASSLRGEGTQYFGPGTRLLVL.

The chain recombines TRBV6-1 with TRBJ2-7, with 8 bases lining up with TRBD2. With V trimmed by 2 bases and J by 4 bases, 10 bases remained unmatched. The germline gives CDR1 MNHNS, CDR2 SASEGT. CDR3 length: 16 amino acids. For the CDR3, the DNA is TGTGCCAGCAGTGAACCTTTATCCTCTAGCGGGTACGAGCAGTACTTC. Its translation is CASSEPLSSSGYEQYF.

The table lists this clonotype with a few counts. The CDR3: CASSYSTGGGNTIYF. In DNA form, the CDR3 reads TGTGCCAGCAGTTACTCGACAGGGGGTGGAAACACCATATATTTT. The chain joins TRBV6-6 to TRBJ1-3; 9 nucleotides line up with TRBD1. Trimming cost V 0 bases and J 3 bases; bases outside gene matches: 0. CDR1 and CDR2 (germline): MNHNY, SVGAGI (reference sequence). The CDR3 is 15 residues long.

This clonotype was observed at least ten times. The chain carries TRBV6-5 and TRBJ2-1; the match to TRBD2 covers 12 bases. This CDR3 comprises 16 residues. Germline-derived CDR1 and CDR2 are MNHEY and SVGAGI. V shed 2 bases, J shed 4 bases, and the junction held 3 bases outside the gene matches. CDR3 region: CASSYTSGRQYNEQFF. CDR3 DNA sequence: TGTGCCAGCAGTTACACTAGCGGGAGGCAGTACAATGAGCAGTTCTTC.

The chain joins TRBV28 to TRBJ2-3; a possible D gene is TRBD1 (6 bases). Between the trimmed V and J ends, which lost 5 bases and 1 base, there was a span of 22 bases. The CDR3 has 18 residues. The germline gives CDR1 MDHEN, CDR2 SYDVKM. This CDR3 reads CASSLHFPGTTGTDTQYF. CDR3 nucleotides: TGTGCCAGCAGTCTCCACTTCCCCGGGACAACAGGCACAGATACGCAGTATTTT.